The entry below gives a single T cell receptor beta chain sequence along with its context. In germline, CDR1 is KGHSH, CDR2 LQKENI. This CDR3 has 15 amino acids. Germline trimming cut 8 bases from V and 2 bases from J; bases unmatched to any gene: 7. This specimen comes from a study of TIL therapy for anti-PD-1-resistant metastatic lung cancer. Across the whole study: By whole-exome sequencing, median non-synonymous tumor mutation burden was roughly 1.6 mutations per megabase.

Sample time point: pre-treatment sample, taken before nivolumab and TIL therapy. Most excised metastases sampled were pleural nodules or supraclavicular lymph nodes. Sequencing used immunoSEQ v3. The method was immunoSEQ multiplex PCR; TCRdb's version includes in-frame clones alone and lacks a portion of them. The table has under 100,000 clones, about three fifths seen once. This sample comprised tumor tissue, obtained at baseline. The TCR comes from a person between 25 and 80 years old with non-small cell lung cancer. The chain joins TRBV18 to TRBJ2-5; 11 positions agree with TRBD1. The CDR3 loop reads CASTGQGAIQETQYF. The CDR3 nucleotides are TGTGCCAGCACCGGACAGGGGGCTATTCAAGAGACCCAGTACTTC.